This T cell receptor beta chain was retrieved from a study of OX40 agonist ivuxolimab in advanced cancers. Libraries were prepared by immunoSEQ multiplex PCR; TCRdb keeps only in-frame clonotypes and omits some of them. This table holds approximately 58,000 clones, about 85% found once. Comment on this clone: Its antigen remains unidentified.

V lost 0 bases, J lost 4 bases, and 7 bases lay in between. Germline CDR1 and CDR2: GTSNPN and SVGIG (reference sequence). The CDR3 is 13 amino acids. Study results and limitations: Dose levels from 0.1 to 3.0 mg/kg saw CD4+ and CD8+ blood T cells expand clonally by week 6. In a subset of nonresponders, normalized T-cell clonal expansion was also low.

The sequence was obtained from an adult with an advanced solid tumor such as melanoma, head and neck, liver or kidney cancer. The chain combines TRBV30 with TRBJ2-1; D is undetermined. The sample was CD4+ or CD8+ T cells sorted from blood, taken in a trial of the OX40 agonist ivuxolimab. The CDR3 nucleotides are TGTGCCTGGAGTGTAGTACCTTACAATGAGCAGTTCTTC. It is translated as CAWSVVPYNEQFF.